This T cell receptor beta chain comes out of a study of blood T cell repertoires in COVID-19. The overall study: The United States, Italy and Spain provided the acute and convalescent COVID-19 samples. PBMCs, B-cell-depleted T cells, or T cells provided the cDNA or gDNA that made up the material.

The CDR3 is 15 amino acids. V gave up 4 bases and J gave up 4 bases, with 13 bases separating them. Germline V CDR1 and CDR2: SGHAT, FQNNGV. In the authors' workflow: Nucleated cell number was recorded as an estimate derived from reference gene primer amplification. Sequenced by immunoSEQ multiplex PCR; TCRdb stores in-frame clones only, minus some. Clone size and V and J calls were adopted from that table, with D and trimming inferred from the DNA. This sample yields roughly 100,000 clones, of which over 65% are seen a single time; roughly 4% belongs to the top ten. This clone was picked up a small number of times.

This sequence joins TRBV11-2 and TRBJ2-2; a possible D gene is TRBD2 (6 bases). The clonotype comes from a human donor in a cohort sampled during active COVID-19. The source material was peripheral blood. CDR3 region: CASSSGTLGTGELFF. The DNA for the CDR3 is TGTGCCAGCAGCTCCGGGACTCTCGGCACCGGGGAGCTGTTTTTT. The full variable domain, in which reference TRBV11-2 and TRBJ2-2 provide the parts outside the CDR3, is EAGVAQSPRYKIIEKRQSVAFWCNPISGHATLYWYQQILGQGPKLLIQFQNNGVVDDSQLPKDRFSAERLKGVDSTLKIQPAKLEDSAVYLCASSSGTLGTGELFFGEGSRLTVL.